This is a list of T cell receptor beta chains from one sample in a study of identical twins. MiXCR, applied by TCRdb to the 5' RACE reads, yields one record per CDR3 protein. Of roughly 690,000 distinct CDR3 sequences listed, 5.5% to 6.5% are singletons. Sequenced sample: naive T cells sorted from blood. These receptor sequences come from a man younger than 35 in good health. Each CDR3 is given with its conserved first and last residue. The D gene is left open where the match is weak. A row's size may be missing; if present it is once, few, many or a size class.

j_call clone_size d_call v_call cdr3_nt cdr3_aa
TRBJ2-4 NA NA TRBV10-3 TGTGCCATCAGTGAGTCGTTCCAAAACATTCAGTACTTC CAISESFQNIQYF
TRBJ1-1 few TRBD1 TRBV20-1 TGCAGTGCTAGACCGACAGGGGTAGTCAACACTGAAGCTTTCTTT CSARPTGVVNTEAFF
TRBJ1-6 NA NA TRBV6-5 TGTGCCAGCAGTTATGGAGGGGTACTATCGTACCCCCTCCACTTT CASSYGGVLSYPLHF
TRBJ2-3 NA NA TRBV3-1 TGTGCCAGCAGCCAAGATCCCCCCAGTACGGATACGCAGTATTTT CASSQDPPSTDTQYF
TRBJ1-1 many NA TRBV5-1 TGCGCCAGCAGCGGGGGGTCTAACACTGAAGCTTTCTTT CASSGGSNTEAFF
TRBJ2-5 many NA TRBV12-3/TRBV12-4 TGTGCCAGCAGTAAACCACTTAGCGAACGGGAGACCCAGTACTTC CASSKPLSERETQYF
TRBJ2-7 many NA TRBV27 TGTGCCAGCAGTAGGATTGCCCCCGGCGAGCAGTACTTC CASSRIAPGEQYF
TRBJ1-4 few NA TRBV29-1 TGCAGCGTGGGGGGGCGCGGGGAAAAACTGTTTTTT CSVGGRGEKLFF
TRBJ2-6 many NA TRBV12-3/TRBV12-4 TGTGCCAGCAGGGGGTCGTCTGGGGCCAACGTCCTGACTTTC CASRGSSGANVLTF
TRBJ2-1 many TRBD2 TRBV20-1 TGCAGTGCTAGGGGCCCGGGGGGGCCCGGTACCTACAATGAGCAGTTCTTC CSARGPGGPGTYNEQFF
TRBJ2-7 many NA TRBV9 TGTGCCAGCAGCGTAGGTGGCGGTACCTACGAGCAGTACTTC CASSVGGGTYEQYF
TRBJ2-1 NA TRBD2 TRBV2 TGTGCCAGCAGGGCCGCTAGCGGGGCAAACAATGAGCAGTTCTTC CASRAASGANNEQFF
TRBJ1-1 NA NA TRBV5-1 TGCGCCAGCAGCTTGGGAGAGCCCATGAACACTGAAGCTTTCTTT CASSLGEPMNTEAFF
TRBJ1-1 many NA TRBV10-3 TGTGCCATCAGTGTCGAGGGGAACACTGAAGCTTTCTTT CAISVEGNTEAFF
TRBJ2-1 many NA TRBV7-9 TGTGCCAGCAGCAGAAAGGGGGAGCGGTGGGGTGAGCAGTTCTTC CASSRKGERWGEQFF
TRBJ2-3 NA NA TRBV6-2/TRBV6-3 TGTGCCAGCAGTTACGACAGCTATACGCAGTATTTT CASSYDSYTQYF
TRBJ2-7 many TRBD2 TRBV12-3/TRBV12-4 TGTGCCAGCAGCCCTGGACTAGCGGGAGGGTACTCCTACGAGCAGTACTTC CASSPGLAGGYSYEQYF
TRBJ2-2 NA NA TRBV29-1 TGCAGCGTTGTCGAGGGGCCCGGGGAGCTGTTTTTT CSVVEGPGELFF
TRBJ2-7 many NA TRBV12-3/TRBV12-4 TGTGCCAGCAGCCCCTTGTTTGCCGAGCAGTACTTC CASSPLFAEQYF
TRBJ2-5 NA NA TRBV5-1 TGCGCCAGCAGCTCCGGACATGGCCAAGAGACCCAGTACTTC CASSSGHGQETQYF
TRBJ2-7 many NA TRBV27 TGTGCCAGCAGTTTACAGGGCACCTCCTCCTACGAGCAGTACTTC CASSLQGTSSYEQYF
TRBJ2-7 few NA TRBV29-1 TGCAGCGTTTGGGCAGGGACCGAGCAGTACTTC CSVWAGTEQYF
TRBJ2-7 few NA TRBV2 TGTGCCAGCACACCGCCAGGGGACTACGAGCAGTACTTC CASTPPGDYEQYF
TRBJ2-3 NA NA TRBV7-3 TGTGCCAGCAGTTTGGCGGGGACGGCCACAGATACGCAGTATTTT CASSLAGTATDTQYF
TRBJ1-5 many NA TRBV6-1 TGTGCCAGCAGTACCGCTTGGAATCAGCCCCAGCATTTT CASSTAWNQPQHF
TRBJ2-1 many NA TRBV20-1 TGCAGTGCTAGAGGGCTCTCAGGCGCCTACAATGAGCAGTTCTTC CSARGLSGAYNEQFF
TRBJ1-2 few TRBD1 TRBV28 TGTGCCAGCAGTCCTCGGACAGGTACCAACTATGGCTACACCTTC CASSPRTGTNYGYTF
TRBJ1-2 NA NA TRBV29-1 TGCAGCGTTGTGAGCAACCTTAACTATGGCTACACCTTC CSVVSNLNYGYTF
TRBJ2-7 NA NA TRBV18 TGTGCCAGCTCTCCGGGAAGAAAAAGTACCTACGAGCAGTACTTC CASSPGRKSTYEQYF
TRBJ2-4 many NA TRBV15 TGTGCCACCACCTCGTGGAGGGGGCGAAAAAACATTCAGTACTTC CATTSWRGRKNIQYF
TRBJ2-1 NA NA TRBV7-9 TGTGCCAGCAGCTACCAAGTGAGCAATGAGCAGTTCTTC CASSYQVSNEQFF
TRBJ1-1 few NA TRBV9 TGTGCCAGCAGCGCCGTCGGGGTGTACACTGAAGCTTTCTTT CASSAVGVYTEAFF
TRBJ2-2 NA TRBD2 TRBV20-1 TGCAGTGCTAGAGATGGGGCGGGAGAATGGGGCACCGGGGAGCTGTTTTTT CSARDGAGEWGTGELFF
TRBJ2-2 few NA TRBV2 TGTGCCAGCAGCCCCACGGACCAGAACACCGGGGAGCTGTTTTTT CASSPTDQNTGELFF
TRBJ2-1 NA NA TRBV7-2 TGTGCCAGCAGCCCCACCGGGACGAGAAACAATGAGCAGTTCTTC CASSPTGTRNNEQFF
TRBJ2-2 few NA TRBV12-3/TRBV12-4 TGTGCCAGCAGTTTAGTTACAATTACCGGGGAGCTGTTTTTT CASSLVTITGELFF
TRBJ2-7 many NA TRBV12-3/TRBV12-4 TGTGCCAGCAGTACTCGTACAGGATCCGAGCAGTACTTC CASSTRTGSEQYF
TRBJ2-6 NA TRBD1 TRBV4-3 TGCGCCAGCAGCCAGATCCTGACAGGGGCACCCTCTGGGGCCAACGTCCTGACTTTC CASSQILTGAPSGANVLTF
TRBJ1-1 NA NA TRBV12-3/TRBV12-4 TGTGCCAGCAGTACCCCTCTCAGGACTGAAGCTTTCTTT CASSTPLRTEAFF
TRBJ2-2 many NA TRBV10-3 TGTGCCATCAGGCGGGACAGAAATACGAACACCGGGGAGCTGTTTTTT CAIRRDRNTNTGELFF
TRBJ2-1 many TRBD2 TRBV20-1 TGCAGTACCTTTAGCGGGAGTTCCTACAATGAGCAGTTCTTC CSTFSGSSYNEQFF
TRBJ1-4 many TRBD1 TRBV5-1 TGCGCCAGCAGCAGGGACAGGGGCTCCTATGAAAAACTGTTTTTT CASSRDRGSYEKLFF
TRBJ1-2 few TRBD1 TRBV5-1 TGCGCCAGCAGACCTCAAGGGGGCGCGAGCTATGGCTACACCTTC CASRPQGGASYGYTF
TRBJ1-1 many TRBD1 TRBV5-5 TGTGCCAGCAGCTTGGTAACCGGGACAGGGTGGGCTGAAGCTTTCTTT CASSLVTGTGWAEAFF
TRBJ1-5 many NA TRBV6-6 TGTGCCAGCAGAACGGGCGGGAGCCAGCCCCAGCATTTT CASRTGGSQPQHF
TRBJ1-1 few NA TRBV7-2 TGTGCCAGCAGCTTAGCGCGGGACACCGTGAAAGCTTTCTTT CASSLARDTVKAFF
TRBJ2-7 many NA TRBV15 TGTGCCACCAGCAGAGTTGGGTACTCCTACGAGCAGTACTTC CATSRVGYSYEQYF
TRBJ2-7 NA TRBD2 TRBV10-3 TGTGCCATCAGTGTCTCCAGCCGGGACAGTCGGACTAGCGGGACCCTATACGAGCAGTACTTC CAISVSSRDSRTSGTLYEQYF
TRBJ1-4 many NA TRBV11-1 TGTGCCAGCAGCTCCCTCTCCGACAGGAGCCCCGCAACTAATGAAAAACTGTTTTTT CASSSLSDRSPATNEKLFF
TRBJ2-3 NA TRBD1 TRBV27 TGTGCCAGCAGTTTGCAGGGGGCATGGAATCAGCCCCAGTATTTT CASSLQGAWNQPQYF
TRBJ1-4 many NA TRBV15 TGTGCCACCAGCAGAGGGAGGCCCGACAGGAATAATGAAAAACTGTTTTTT CATSRGRPDRNNEKLFF